One and the same sample provided the 11 T cell receptor beta chains below, sequenced in a study of OX40 agonist ivuxolimab in advanced cancers. The method was immunoSEQ multiplex PCR; TCRdb's version includes in-frame clones alone and lacks a portion of them. The data contain roughly 60,000 clones, roughly 84% of them seen just once; the ten biggest clones take up roughly 4.5%. Sample: CD4+ or CD8+ T cells sorted from blood, taken in a trial of the OX40 agonist ivuxolimab. Receptors originate from an adult with an advanced solid tumor such as melanoma, head and neck, liver or kidney cancer.

The rearrangement uses TRBV5-5 and TRBJ2-7, with unresolved D. The CDR3 is made up of 14 amino acids. Germline CDR1 is SGHKS and CDR2 is YYEKEE (reference sequence). V was shortened by 4 bases and J by 0 bases, with 11 bases between the two germline ends. For the CDR3, the DNA is TGTGCCAGCAGCCTGGAGCTAGACTCCTACGAGCAGTACTTC. This gives the protein CASSLELDSYEQYF.

The chain employs TRBV5-6 and TRBJ1-2, with 7 bases lining up with TRBD1. This CDR3 is built from 13 residues. Germline V gene lookup returns CDR1 SGHDT and CDR2 YYEEEE. V lost 3 bases and J lost 5; bases outside the gene matches: 4. The CDR3 DNA is TGTGCCAGCAGCTCGGGACAGCTTTATGGCTACACCTTC. Its translation: CASSSGQLYGYTF.

V usage is TRBV11-2 and J usage is TRBJ2-1; tentative D call: TRBD2 (6 bases). The CDR3 runs 13 residues. The germline gives CDR1 SGHAT, CDR2 FQNNGV. The ends were cut back, 0 bases at V and 9 bases at J, with 9 bases in the middle. The CDR3 bases are TGTGCCAGCAGCTTAGAACTAGCACTTGAGCAGTTCTTC. Translating gives CASSLELALEQFF. The full variable domain, rest sourced from reference TRBV11-2 and TRBJ2-1, is EAGVAQSPRYKIIEKRQSVAFWCNPISGHATLYWYQQILGQGPKLLIQFQNNGVVDDSQLPKDRFSAERLKGVDSTLKIQPAKLEDSAVYLCASSLELALEQFFGPGTRLTVL.

The V call is TRBV4-3, the J call TRBJ2-3; no reliable D call. CDR1 and CDR2 from the germline V gene are LGHNA and YSLEER. With 1 base removed from V and 4 bases from J, the gap between germline ends came to 15 bases. The CDR3 has 16 residues. For the CDR3, the DNA is TGCGCCAGCAGCCAAGTTGACGGCGATGGTTCAGATACGCAGTATTTT. Protein product: CASSQVDGDGSDTQYF.

The V and J genes are TRBV18 and TRBJ2-1; D may match TRBD1 or TRBD2 (5 bases each). The CDR3 consists of 16 residues. V was clipped by 5 bases and J by 10 bases, with 24 bases between them. Per germline, CDR1 KGHSH and CDR2 LQKENI. CDR3 nucleotide sequence: TGTGCCAGCTCATCAACCGGGACCCGCAGGGTAAGGGAGCAGTTCTTC. It specifies CASSSTGTRRVREQFF. Full variable domain (outside the CDR3, taken from reference TRBV18 and TRBJ2-1): NAGVMQNPRHLVRRRGQEARLRCSPMKGHSHVYWYRQLPEEGLKFMVYLQKENIIDESGMPKERFSAEFPKEGPSILRIQQVVRGDSAAYFCASSSTGTRRVREQFFGPGTRLTVL.

This chain links TRBV6-5 with TRBJ1-1, with 7 nucleotides matching TRBD1. CDR1 and CDR2 from the germline V gene are MNHEY and SVGAGI. CDR3 length equals 14 residues. V was pared by 2 bases and J by 7 bases, with 7 bases of the junction left unmatched. CDR3: CASSYARTGGEAFF. CDR3 in DNA: TGTGCCAGCAGTTACGCTCGGACAGGAGGTGAAGCTTTCTTT.

This chain connects TRBV9 to TRBJ2-1; TRBD2 matches 10 bases. The CDR3 has 16 residues. CDR1 SGDLS and CDR2 YYNGEE come from the germline V gene. J was trimmed by 7 bases and V by 3 bases; bases with no gene match: 10. This chain's CDR3 is CASSGRTSGIMNEQFF. As DNA, the CDR3 is TGTGCCAGCAGCGGAAGAACTAGCGGGATTATGAATGAGCAGTTCTTC.

This chain links TRBV13 with TRBJ1-1; D is unclear. With 5 bases removed from V and 6 bases from J, the gap between germline ends came to 19 bases. Germline CDR1 and CDR2: PRHDT and FYEKMQ (reference sequence). The CDR3 has 15 residues. The CDR3 here is CASSPRETFWAEAFF. The CDR3 DNA follows: TGTGCCAGCAGCCCCCGGGAGACTTTTTGGGCTGAAGCTTTCTTT.

The chain has TRBV7-9 and TRBJ2-7; no clear D gene. The V end was cut by 4 bases, the J end by 12 bases, with 16 bases between. CDR3 length: 12 residues. CDR1 and CDR2 (germline): SEHNR, FQNEAQ (reference sequence). CDR3: CASSSGPSLAYF. The DNA of the CDR3 is TGTGCCAGCAGCTCGGGTCCCTCGTTAGCGTACTTC.

CDR3 nucleotides: TGCGCCAGCAGCTTGGACACCGGGGAGCTGTTTTTT. Protein: CASSLDTGELFF. V gene TRBV5-1 combines with J gene TRBJ2-2; D unclear. The CDR3 extends over 12 amino acids. V was pared by 0 bases and J by 3 bases, with 0 bases between. Germline V gene lookup returns CDR1 SGHRS and CDR2 YFSETQ.

This clone was seen more than once but under ten times. The J gene is TRBJ1-5, the V gene TRBV14; TRBD1 agrees at 8 bases. The CDR3 is 18 amino acids. V shed 10 bases and J 0 bases; nucleotides not matched to a gene: 17. From germline, CDR1 is SGHDN and CDR2 FVKESK. The CDR3 spells CATLDAETGDNSNQPQHF. CDR3 nucleotide sequence: TGTGCCACCCTCGACGCCGAGACAGGGGACAATAGCAATCAGCCCCAGCATTTT.